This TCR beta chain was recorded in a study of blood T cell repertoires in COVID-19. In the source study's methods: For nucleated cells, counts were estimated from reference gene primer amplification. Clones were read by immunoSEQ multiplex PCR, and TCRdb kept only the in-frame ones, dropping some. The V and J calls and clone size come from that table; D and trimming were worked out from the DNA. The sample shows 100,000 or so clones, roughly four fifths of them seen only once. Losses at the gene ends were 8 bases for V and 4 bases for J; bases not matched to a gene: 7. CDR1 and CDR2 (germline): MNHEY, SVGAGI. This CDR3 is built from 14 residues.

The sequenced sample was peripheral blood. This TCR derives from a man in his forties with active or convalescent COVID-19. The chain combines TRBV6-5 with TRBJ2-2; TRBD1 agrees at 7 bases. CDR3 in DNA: TGTGCCAGCTTCTACCCAGGGGGCACCGGGGAGCTGTTTTTT. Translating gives CASFYPGGTGELFF.